This T cell receptor beta chain was obtained from a study of control samples from healthy donors and cancer patients. Sequencing was performed with immunoSEQ multiplex PCR; in TCRdb, only in-frame clones are kept and a portion is missing. The data contain tens of thousands of clones, over 75% of them singletons. CDR1 is SGDLS and CDR2 is YYNGEE in the germline V gene. After removal of 7 bases from V and 7 bases from J, the junction contained 13 bases not matched to a gene. The CDR3 extends over 14 amino acids. This TCR came from a man aged 50 or older in good health. The sample comprised blood. This chain uses TRBV9 with TRBJ2-5, with 7 nucleotides matching TRBD2. The CDR3 DNA follows: TGTGCCAGCGCCCCTGGTAACGGGGGGAGGACCCAGTACTTC. Protein sequence: CASAPGNGGRTQYF.